This TCR beta chain was captured in a study of Ad26.COV2.S vaccination and SARS-CoV-2 variants. Background on the study: A COV1001 Ad26.COV2.S trial-arm participant provided the sample. Study findings and constraints: Ad26.COV2.S recipients had broader spike-specific TCRs (P = 0.0014).

Using immunoSEQ multiplex PCR, the repertoire was profiled, and TCRdb retains in-frame clones only, with some absent. Among hundreds of thousands of clones listed, 92% were seen once. This clone occurred a few times. Its target is unknown. The CDR3 extends over 11 amino acids. CDR1 is WSHSY, CDR2 SAAADI, per germline. With 10 bases removed from V and 1 base from J, the gap between germline ends came to 8 bases. Treatment described: 15 to 20 received Ad26.COV2.S at low or high dose, single or two shots; about 5 received placebo; per-sample allocation not given. Following the first vaccine or placebo injection, samples were taken on day 63.

This clonotype was obtained from a person between 18 and 60 years old who received the Ad26.COV2.S COVID-19 vaccine or a placebo. The sample was peripheral blood, taken in a trial of Ad26.COV2.S vaccine versus placebo. This chain links TRBV10-2 with TRBJ2-7, with D perhaps TRBD1 (6 bases). The DNA for the CDR3 is TGCGCCACCGGACAGTCCTACGAGCAGTACTTC. The encoded protein is CATGQSYEQYF.